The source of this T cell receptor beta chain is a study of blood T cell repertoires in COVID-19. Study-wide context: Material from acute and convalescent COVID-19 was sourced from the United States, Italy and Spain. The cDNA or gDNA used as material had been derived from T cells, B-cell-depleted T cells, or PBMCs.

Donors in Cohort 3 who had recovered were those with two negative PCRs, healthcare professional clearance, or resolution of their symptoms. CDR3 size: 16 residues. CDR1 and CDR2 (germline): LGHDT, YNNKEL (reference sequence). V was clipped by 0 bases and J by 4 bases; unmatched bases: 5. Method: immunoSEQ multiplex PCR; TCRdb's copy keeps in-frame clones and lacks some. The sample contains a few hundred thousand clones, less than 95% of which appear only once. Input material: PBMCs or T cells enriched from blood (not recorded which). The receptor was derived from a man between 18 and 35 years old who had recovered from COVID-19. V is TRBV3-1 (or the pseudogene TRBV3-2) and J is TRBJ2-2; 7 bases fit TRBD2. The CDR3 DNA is TGTGCCAGCAGCCAAGATTGGCCTAGCGGCACCGGGGAGCTGTTTTTT. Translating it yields CASSQDWPSGTGELFF.